This T cell receptor (beta chain) originates from a study of beta chain features in type 1 diabetes. Expressed TCRB transcripts were sequenced, since all the RNA that had been isolated was reverse transcribed. Reads from naive, central memory and regulatory T cell samples averaged about 3.3 million. TCRdb's copy holds only in-frame clones and misses some; the assay was immunoSEQ multiplex PCR. The sample shows roughly 350,000 clones, roughly 11% of them seen only once. Germline V gives CDR1 SGHTA, CDR2 FQGNSA. The CDR3 is 14 residues long. V lost 4 bases and J 5 bases, leaving 12 bases between the germline ends.

The source of this sequence is a woman between 25 and 40 years old in good health. The specimen sequenced was naive CD4+ T cells from blood. The V gene is TRBV7-2, the J gene TRBJ2-1, with TRBD1 as a possible D gene (5 bases). Written as DNA, the CDR3 is TGTGCCAGCAGCTCAACACAGGCGGACAATGAGCAGTTCTTC. Protein product: CASSSTQADNEQFF.